A single sample is the source of the 26 T cell receptor beta chains below, sequenced in a study of blood T cell repertoires in COVID-19. Only in-frame clones appear in the TCRdb table, and some are missing; sequencing was by immunoSEQ multiplex PCR. The sample carries 84,000 or so clones, 75% to 90% recorded once. Material for sequencing was peripheral blood. These receptor sequences come from an elderly woman with acute or convalescent COVID-19.

CDR3 sequence (DNA): TGTGCCAGCAGCGTAGGGTGGGGGACTTACGAGCAGTACTTC. Translated, it gives CASSVGWGTYEQYF. The chain uses TRBV9 and TRBJ2-7; tentatively, D is TRBD2 (6 bases). V lost 0 bases to trimming and J lost 4 bases, with 11 bases between them. CDR1 is SGDLS, CDR2 YYNGEE, per germline. There are 14 residues in the CDR3.

V is TRBV6-5 and J is TRBJ2-7; D is perhaps TRBD1 (6 bases). CDR3 length equals 12 residues. Germline V CDR1 and CDR2: MNHEY, SVGAGI. Trimming stripped 6 bases from V and 3 bases from J, with 9 bases between. CDR3 loop: CASRGTFYEQYF. CDR3 bases: TGTGCCAGCAGAGGGACATTCTACGAGCAGTACTTC.

The chain is built from TRBV7-2 and TRBJ1-1, with D maybe TRBD1 (5 bases). The length of the CDR3 is 14 residues. Trimming cost V 2 bases and J 4 bases, with 11 bases left between them. Germline V lookup: CDR1 SGHTA, CDR2 FQGNSA. For the CDR3, the DNA is TGTGCCAGCAGCTTAATGTGGGGCACCACTGAAGCTTTCTTT. Protein sequence: CASSLMWGTTEAFF. The full variable domain, completed using reference TRBV7-2 and TRBJ1-1, is GAGVSQSPSNKVTEKGKDVELRCDPISGHTALYWYRQSLGQGLEFLIYFQGNSAPDKSGLPSDRFSAERTGGSVSTLTIQRTQQEDSAVYLCASSLMWGTTEAFFGQGTRLTVV.

The chain joins TRBV18 to TRBJ2-3; a weak D match, TRBD2 (5 bases). The CDR3 extends over 15 amino acids. Germline V gives CDR1 KGHSH, CDR2 LQKENI. Between the trimmed V and J ends, which lost 4 bases and 0 bases, there was a span of 11 bases. CDR3 in amino acids: CASSRGRTSTDTQYF. The CDR3 DNA is TGTGCCAGCTCACGGGGTCGGACTAGCACAGATACGCAGTATTTT.

The chain combines TRBV5-1 with TRBJ2-1, with 7 positions matching TRBD2. CDR1 is SGHRS and CDR2 is YFSETQ in the germline V gene. The CDR3 spans 16 residues. The J segment lost 5 bases and the V segment lost 0 bases, leaving 8 bases of the junction unmatched. The CDR3 nucleotides are TGCGCCAGCAGCTTGGTCGTAGGGAGGGCGGACAATGAGCAGTTCTTC. Protein product: CASSLVVGRADNEQFF.

The chain combines TRBV5-8 with TRBJ1-2; D is possibly TRBD1 (6 bases). Germline assignment: CDR1 SGHTS and CDR2 YDEGEE. Deletions cut 1 base from V and 10 bases from J, with 14 bases between. The CDR3 extends over 13 amino acids. CDR3 sequence (DNA): TGTGCCAGCAGCTTGACAGGGACCCTCCTCTACACCTTC. Translation gives CASSLTGTLLYTF.

This chain links TRBV29-1 with TRBJ2-7, with 10 bases identical to TRBD2. Germline loops: CDR1 SQVTM, CDR2 ANQGSEA. This CDR3 has 14 residues. Trimming at V came to 6 bases and at J to 4 bases, leaving 9 bases not matched to a gene. The CDR3 region has the DNA TGCAGCGTAGCGAAGCTAGCGGGAGTGTACGAGCAGTACTTC. It is translated as CSVAKLAGVYEQYF.

The chain carries TRBV12-5 and TRBJ2-7, with D perhaps matching TRBD2 (6 bases). The CDR3 is made up of 14 amino acids. V dropped 2 bases and J dropped 3 bases, with 11 bases sitting between them. Looked up from germline, CDR1 is LGHNT and CDR2 is FRNRAP. CDR3 residues: CASGLWGVHYEQYF. CDR3 DNA: TGTGCTAGTGGTTTGTGGGGGGTCCACTACGAGCAGTACTTC.

This chain links TRBV9 with TRBJ2-2, with no clear D. Trimming pared 4 bases from V and 9 bases from J, leaving 10 bases between. Germline values: CDR1 SGDLS, CDR2 YYNGEE. CDR3 length: 12 amino acids. Here the CDR3 reads CASSSMFRELFF. CDR3 coding DNA: TGTGCCAGCAGCTCAATGTTCAGGGAGCTGTTTTTT.

In its sample, this clone was seen a few times. V is TRBV4-2 and J is TRBJ2-3, with 8 bases aligning to TRBD2. The length of the CDR3 is 16 residues. The V and J ends lost 1 base and 6 bases, in that order; junction bases with no gene match: 9. Germline V gene data show CDR1 as LGHNA and CDR2 as YNFKEQ. CDR3 in DNA: TGTGCCAGCAGCCAAGGCGACGGGAGGGCCGGGGATACGCAGTATTTT. Its translation is CASSQGDGRAGDTQYF.

V is TRBV24-1 and J is TRBJ1-2; D unclear. Deletions cut 10 bases from V and 2 bases from J, with 13 bases between. Germline CDR1 is KGHDR and CDR2 is SFDVKD. The CDR3 extends over 13 amino acids. The CDR3 region has the DNA TGTGCCACTTATAGACGGGGAAACTATGGCTACACCTTC. Translating gives CATYRRGNYGYTF.

The V gene is TRBV7-2, the J gene TRBJ2-5, with TRBD1 as a possible D gene (5 bases). CDR1 is SGHTA, CDR2 FQGNSA, per germline. Trimming took 2 bases from V and 7 from J, leaving 5 bases between them. The CDR3 has 11 residues. In nucleotides, the CDR3 is TGTGCCAGCAGCTTACAGGGGACCCAGTACTTC. Protein: CASSLQGTQYF.

The chain uses TRBV6-2 or TRBV6-3 and TRBJ2-5; 7 bases match TRBD2. The V segment lost 6 bases and the J segment 1 base; nucleotides outside the gene matches: 8. In germline, CDR1 is MNHEY, CDR2 SVGEGT. The CDR3 has 15 residues. The CDR3 DNA sequence: TGTGCCAGCAGCCGGCCTGGGGGGGTCCAAGAGACCCAGTACTTC. This sequence encodes CASSRPGGVQETQYF.

CDR3: CACPGTGDSTIYF. CDR3 DNA sequence: TGTGCCTGCCCCGGGACAGGGGATTCCACCATATATTTT. The chain combines TRBV30 with TRBJ1-3, with 10 positions matching TRBD1. The CDR3 length is 13 residues. The V gene end was trimmed by 6 bases and the J gene end by 9 bases; junction bases not matched to a gene: 8. In germline, CDR1 is GTSNPN, CDR2 SVGIG (reference sequence).

The chain has TRBV19 and TRBJ2-1; TRBD1 is a possible D gene (5 bases). Looked up from germline, CDR1 is LNHDA and CDR2 is SQIVND (reference sequence). V was shortened by 1 base and J by 16 bases, with 17 bases between the two germline ends. The CDR3 runs to 13 residues. The DNA for the CDR3 is TGTGCCAGTAGTATAGCAGGGTTGTCAGCCCAATTCTTC. It encodes CASSIAGLSAQFF.

The chain joins TRBV4-1 to TRBJ1-5; D uncertain. Trimming shortened V by 1 base and J by 9 bases, and 13 bases separated the two germline ends. There are 14 residues in the CDR3. CDR1 is MGHRA and CDR2 is YSYEKL in the germline V gene. CDR3 sequence reads: CASSQARAAGPQHF. The DNA of the CDR3 is TGCGCCAGCAGCCAAGCTAGGGCAGCGGGGCCCCAGCATTTT.

The chain is built from TRBV6-5 and TRBJ2-7; possible D gene TRBD1, 6 bases. The CDR3 is made up of 13 amino acids. The germline V gene has CDR1 MNHEY and CDR2 SVGAGI. The V gene lost 8 bases and the J gene lost 2 bases, with 13 bases spanning the gap. For the CDR3, the DNA is TGTGCCAGCGGAGCCAGGGGAACCTACGAGCAGTACTTC. It codes for CASGARGTYEQYF.

The gene calls are TRBV7-9 and TRBJ2-1, with a tentative D call TRBD1 (5 bases). The CDR3 contains 15 residues. Trimming pared 5 bases from V and 8 bases from J, leaving 19 bases between. The germline CDR1 and CDR2 sequences are SEHNR and FQNEAQ (reference sequence). The CDR3, as DNA: TGTGCCAGCAGCACAGAACGACAGTTTCTGGATGAGCAGTTCTTC. Protein product: CASSTERQFLDEQFF.

The CDR3 DNA is TGTGCCACCAGCAGAGAGCTAAGAGGGACCCAGTACTTC. Translated, it gives CATSRELRGTQYF. The V and J genes are TRBV15 and TRBJ2-5; D unresolved. In germline, CDR1 is LNHNV, CDR2 YYDKDF (reference sequence). V lost 0 bases to trimming and J lost 7 bases, with 9 bases between them. The CDR3 length is 13 residues.

The chain recombines TRBV5-6 with TRBJ2-7; the D is unclear. This CDR3 region has 11 residues. V was cut by 0 bases and J by 6 bases, with 4 bases left in between. The germline gives CDR1 SGHDT, CDR2 YYEEEE. The CDR3 is CASSLGAEQYF. The DNA for the CDR3 is TGTGCCAGCAGCTTGGGGGCCGAGCAGTACTTC.

The chain links TRBV5-1 to TRBJ2-1; 12 nucleotides agree with TRBD2. J lost 7 bases, V lost 0 bases, and 5 bases had no gene match. Germline values: CDR1 SGHRS, CDR2 YFSETQ. This CDR3 spans 16 amino acids. CDR3 region: CASSLGRTSGNNEQFF. CDR3 nucleotides: TGCGCCAGCAGCTTGGGAAGGACTAGCGGGAATAATGAGCAGTTCTTC.

The gene calls are TRBV7-2 and TRBJ2-7; D might be TRBD2 (5 bases). Germline V CDR1 and CDR2: SGHTA, FQGNSA. The length of the CDR3 is 14 residues. V gave up 3 bases and J gave up 2 bases, with 11 bases separating them. CDR3 DNA sequence: TGTGCCAGCAGCTTTAGTAGAGGGACCTACGAGCAGTACTTC. As protein: CASSFSRGTYEQYF.

This chain connects TRBV5-6 to TRBJ2-5; D not resolved. Trimming took 6 bases from V and 0 from J, leaving 12 bases between them. There are 14 residues in the CDR3. Germline V lookup: CDR1 SGHDT, CDR2 YYEEEE. In nucleotides, the CDR3 is TGTGCCAGCAACCTTTTCGGTGACCAAGAGACCCAGTACTTC. Encoded protein: CASNLFGDQETQYF. Combining the CDR3 with reference TRBV5-6 and TRBJ2-5 gives the whole variable domain DAGVTQSPTHLIKTRGQQVTLRCSPKSGHDTVSWYQQALGQGPQFIFQYYEEEERQRGNFPDRFSGHQFPNYSSELNVNALLLGDSALYLCASNLFGDQETQYFGPGTRLLVL.

V usage is TRBV18 and J usage is TRBJ1-1, with D possibly matching TRBD1 (5 bases). CDR1 KGHSH and CDR2 LQKENI come from the germline V gene. The CDR3 totals 14 residues. V lost 3 bases and J lost 9, with 17 bases in between. The DNA for the CDR3 is TGTGCCAGCTCACCCACGACAGCCGCCCTTAAAGCTTTCTTT. The encoded protein is CASSPTTAALKAFF.

The V and J genes are TRBV7-2 and TRBJ1-1, with D perhaps matching TRBD1 (5 bases). V lost 4 bases and J lost 5, with 17 bases in between. CDR3 length: 15 residues. From germline, CDR1 is SGHTA and CDR2 FQGNSA. CDR3 protein: CASSSVGRVGTEAFF. The CDR3 bases are TGTGCCAGCAGCTCAGTGGGCAGGGTTGGGACTGAAGCTTTCTTT. The variable domain in full, completed from reference TRBV7-2 and TRBJ1-1, reads GAGVSQSPSNKVTEKGKDVELRCDPISGHTALYWYRQSLGQGLEFLIYFQGNSAPDKSGLPSDRFSAERTGGSVSTLTIQRTQQEDSAVYLCASSSVGRVGTEAFFGQGTRLTVV.

This clone was detected only once. The chain employs TRBV6-6 and TRBJ1-1; 7 positions match TRBD1. CDR1 and CDR2 (germline): MNHNY, SVGAGI (reference sequence). After removal of 8 bases from V and 5 bases from J, the junction contained 14 bases not matched to a gene. This CDR3 region has 15 residues. The CDR3 protein is CASRPTWTGTTEAFF. The CDR3 DNA is TGTGCCAGCCGACCAACCTGGACAGGTACGACTGAAGCTTTCTTT.